This T cell receptor beta chain was identified in a study of T cells in Graves' hyperthyroidism and ophthalmopathy. The CDR3 covers 13 residues. CDR1 and CDR2 from the germline V gene are SGHNT and YYREEE (reference sequence). The V and J ends lost 5 bases and 0 bases respectively, with 8 bases between them. This clonotype was recorded at least ten times. Amplification targeted TCR beta CDR3 regions from RNA transcripts. A set of HTBI primers served as the primers for a first-round RT-PCR of the TCR CDR3. TCRdb called the multiplex PCR reads again in MiXCR, with one record for every CDR3 protein. The table includes about 570,000 distinct CDR3 sequences, approximately 44% detected once.

The sample comprised peripheral blood or thyroid tissue (not recorded which). This chain links TRBV5-4 with TRBJ1-1; D not resolved. The receptor comes from an adult woman with Graves' disease, either hyperthyroidism or ophthalmopathy (not recorded which). The CDR3 sequence: CASSADLNTEAFF. The CDR3, as DNA: TGTGCCAGCAGTGCGGATCTGAACACTGAAGCTTTCTTT.